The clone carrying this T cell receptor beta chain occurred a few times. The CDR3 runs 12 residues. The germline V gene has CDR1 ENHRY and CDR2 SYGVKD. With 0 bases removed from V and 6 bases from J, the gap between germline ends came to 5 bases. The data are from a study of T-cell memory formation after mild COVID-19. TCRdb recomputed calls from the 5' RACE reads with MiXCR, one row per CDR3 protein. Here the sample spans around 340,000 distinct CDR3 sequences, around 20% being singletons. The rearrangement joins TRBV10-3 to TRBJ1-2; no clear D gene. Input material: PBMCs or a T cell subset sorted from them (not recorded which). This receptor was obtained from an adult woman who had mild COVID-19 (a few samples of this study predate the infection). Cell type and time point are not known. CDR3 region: CAISESDDGYTF. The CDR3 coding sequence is TGTGCCATCAGTGAGTCGGATGATGGCTACACCTTC.